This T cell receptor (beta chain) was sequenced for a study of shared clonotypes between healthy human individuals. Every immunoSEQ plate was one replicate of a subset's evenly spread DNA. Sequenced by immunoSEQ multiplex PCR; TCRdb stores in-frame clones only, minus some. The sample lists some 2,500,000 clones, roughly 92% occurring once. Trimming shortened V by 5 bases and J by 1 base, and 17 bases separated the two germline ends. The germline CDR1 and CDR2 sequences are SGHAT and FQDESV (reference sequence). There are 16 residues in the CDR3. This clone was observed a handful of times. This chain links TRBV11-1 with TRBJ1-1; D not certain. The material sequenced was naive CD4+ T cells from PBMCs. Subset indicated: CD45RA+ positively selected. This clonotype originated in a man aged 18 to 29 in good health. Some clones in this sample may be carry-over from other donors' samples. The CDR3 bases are TGTGCCAGCAGCCCCATCGGGAGTTCGTGGAACACTGAAGCTTTCTTT. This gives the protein CASSPIGSSWNTEAFF.